This T cell receptor (beta chain) was recovered during a study of blood T cell repertoires in COVID-19. Overall study: Collection of acute and convalescent COVID-19 samples took place in the United States, Italy and Spain. Sources were T cells, B-cell-depleted T cells, or PBMCs; the material itself was cDNA or gDNA.

Authors' data handling: Reference gene primers were amplified, and this amplification served to estimate nucleated cell counts. Repertoires were generated with immunoSEQ multiplex PCR, while TCRdb's copy carries only in-frame clones and drops some. For V, J and clone size, that table is used; D and trimming come from the DNA. The sample shows 25,000 to 35,000 clones, 85% of them seen only once. The source material was peripheral blood. This sequence was found in a human donor in a cohort sampled during active COVID-19.

Here the CDR3 DNA reads TGTGCCAGCAGCCCGGGGACAGGGAACTATGGCTACACCTTC. The encoded protein is CASSPGTGNYGYTF. J is TRBJ1-2 and V is TRBV11-2; TRBD1 matches at 9 bases. CDR3 size: 14 residues. After removal of 5 bases from V and 2 bases from J, the junction contained 3 bases not matched to a gene. Germline loops: CDR1 SGHAT, CDR2 FQNNGV.